These 15 T cell receptor beta chains came from one sample sequenced in a study of control samples from healthy donors and cancer patients. Clones were read by immunoSEQ multiplex PCR, and TCRdb kept only the in-frame ones, dropping some. The table has under 90,000 clones, approximately 92% seen once; the top ten hold about 5%. The material sequenced was blood. The receptors were sampled from a woman aged 60-75 years in good health.

This clone was observed a handful of times. The rearrangement links TRBV5-6 to TRBJ2-5; no firm D call. Trimming shortened V by 2 bases and J by 5 bases, and 10 bases separated the two germline ends. Germline loops: CDR1 SGHDT, CDR2 YYEEEE. The CDR3 sequence is 13 residues long. CDR3 DNA sequence: TGTGCCAGCAGCTTTGGCTTGGCGGAGACCCAGTACTTC. It yields the protein CASSFGLAETQYF.

This sequence joins TRBV5-1 and TRBJ2-7; possibly TRBD1 or TRBD2 for D (5 bases each). Germline V gives CDR1 SGHRS, CDR2 YFSETQ. Trimming stripped 0 bases from V and 3 bases from J, with 10 bases between. The CDR3 sequence is 14 residues long. Here the CDR3 DNA reads TGCGCCAGCAGCTTGGTCCGGGGCCACTACGAGCAGTACTTC. This sequence encodes CASSLVRGHYEQYF.

The V gene is TRBV6-5, the J gene TRBJ1-1; maybe TRBD1 (6 bases). There are 15 residues in the CDR3. The germline V gene encodes CDR1 MNHEY and CDR2 SVGAGI. V lost 2 bases and J 1 base, leaving 11 bases between the germline ends. CDR3 amino acids: CASSYLSDRNTEAFF. The DNA for the CDR3 is TGTGCCAGCAGTTACCTATCGGACAGGAACACTGAAGCTTTCTTT.

V is TRBV6-2 or TRBV6-3 and J is TRBJ2-7; TRBD1 or TRBD2 may be the D gene (5 bases each). The CDR3 is made up of 16 amino acids. Germline V gene data show CDR1 as MNHEY and CDR2 as SVGEGT. V shed 2 bases and J shed 0 bases, with 14 bases lying between them. In DNA, the CDR3 is TGTGCCAGCAGTTACGGTACCGGGACGGTCTCCTACGAGCAGTACTTC. Encoded protein: CASSYGTGTVSYEQYF.

CDR3 DNA: TGTGCCAGCAGTGTGGGGACAAGGGTCGAGCAGTACTTC. Its protein is CASSVGTRVEQYF. The chain joins TRBV2 to TRBJ2-7, with D possibly matching TRBD1 (6 bases). Trimming removed 4 bases from V and 6 bases from J, with 13 bases in between. CDR3 size: 13 residues. Germline lookup yields CDR1 SNHLY and CDR2 FYNNEI. Together with reference TRBV2 and TRBJ2-7, the CDR3 gives the full variable domain: EPEVTQTPSHQVTQMGQEVILRCVPISNHLYFYWYRQILGQKVEFLVSFYNNEISEKSEIFDDQFSVERPDGSNFTLKIRSTKLEDSAMYFCASSVGTRVEQYFGPGTRLTVT.

J is TRBJ1-5 and V is TRBV2; 7 nucleotides line up with TRBD1. Germline CDR1 and CDR2: SNHLY and FYNNEI. CDR3 length: 15 residues. After removal of 6 bases from V and 2 bases from J, the junction contained 7 bases not matched to a gene. The CDR3 here is CASRRATGGNQPQHF. The CDR3 DNA reads as TGTGCCAGCAGGAGGGCCACAGGGGGCAATCAGCCCCAGCATTTT.

V gene TRBV28 combines with J gene TRBJ1-2; 11 bases fit TRBD1. The V and J ends lost 8 bases and 7 bases, in that order; junction bases with no gene match: 6. Germline values: CDR1 MDHEN, CDR2 SYDVKM. The CDR3 length is 13 residues. CDR3 in DNA: TGTGCCAGCGTTGGACAGGGGGCGAGTGGCTACACCTTC. It specifies CASVGQGASGYTF.

The chain couples TRBV5-1 to TRBJ2-3; no clear D gene. The V end was cut by 1 base, the J end by 2 bases, with 11 bases between. The V gene's germline CDR1 is SGHRS and CDR2 YFSETQ. CDR3 length: 15 amino acids. CDR3 sequence reads: CASSLSRLSTDTQYF. CDR3 nucleotides: TGCGCCAGCAGCTTGTCGAGGTTATCCACAGATACGCAGTATTTT.

This rearrangement joins TRBV28 to TRBJ2-7; TRBD1 aligns across 9 bases. The V and J ends lost 6 bases and 5 bases, in that order; junction bases with no gene match: 14. The length of the CDR3 is 16 residues. CDR1 and CDR2 (germline): MDHEN, SYDVKM. The CDR3 DNA follows: TGTGCCAGCAGCTCACCCTCGGGGACAGGGACGAACGAGCAGTACTTC. Its protein product is CASSSPSGTGTNEQYF.

This chain connects TRBV28 to TRBJ2-1, with D possibly TRBD1 on 6 matching bases. The CDR3 spans 13 residues. Germline V gene data show CDR1 as MDHEN and CDR2 as SYDVKM. Deletions cut 5 bases from V and 6 bases from J, with 11 bases between. CDR3 amino acids: CASSPGQSNEQFF. The CDR3, as DNA: TGTGCCAGCAGTCCCGGACAGAGCAATGAGCAGTTCTTC.

The chain recombines TRBV7-2 with TRBJ1-4; the D is unclear. The length of the CDR3 is 15 residues. V was trimmed by 3 bases and J by 1 base, leaving 9 bases between them. Germline loops: CDR1 SGHTA, CDR2 FQGNSA. The CDR3 protein is CASSFSTGTNEKLFF. The CDR3 coding sequence is TGTGCCAGCAGCTTTAGTACGGGAACTAATGAAAAACTGTTTTTT.

The chain combines TRBV9 with TRBJ2-3; no clear D gene. Trimming removed 2 bases from V and 1 base from J, with 8 bases in between. This CDR3 has 14 residues. From germline, CDR1 is SGDLS and CDR2 YYNGEE. CDR3: CASSVNQGTDTQYF. CDR3 coding DNA: TGTGCCAGCAGCGTGAATCAGGGCACAGATACGCAGTATTTT.

The chain employs TRBV28 and TRBJ1-4, with a possible D match to TRBD1 (5 bases). This CDR3 contains 15 residues. Trimming left V 6 bases short and J 8 bases short, with 19 bases between. CDR1 and CDR2 from the germline V gene are MDHEN and SYDVKM. The CDR3 sequence: CASSGAGHEREKLFF. As DNA, the CDR3 is TGTGCCAGCAGCGGGGCGGGCCACGAAAGGGAAAAACTGTTTTTT. The full variable domain, in which reference TRBV28 and TRBJ1-4 provide the parts outside the CDR3, is DVKVTQSSRYLVKRTGEKVFLECVQDMDHENMFWYRQDPGLGLRLIYFSYDVKMKEKGDIPEGYSVSREKKERFSLILESASTNQTSMYLCASSGAGHEREKLFFGSGTQLSVL.

The genes are TRBV3-1 (or the pseudogene TRBV3-2) and TRBJ2-7; TRBD2 matches 9 bases. The V gene end was trimmed by 0 bases and the J gene end by 6 bases; junction bases not matched to a gene: 6. CDR1 LGHDT and CDR2 YNNKEL come from the germline V gene (reference sequence). CDR3 length: 15 amino acids. The CDR3 sequence is CASSQDLAGAPEQYF. CDR3 in DNA: TGTGCCAGCAGCCAAGATTTAGCGGGAGCTCCCGAGCAGTACTTC.

This clone was observed a single time. V is TRBV18 and J is TRBJ1-3, with a possible D match to TRBD1 (6 bases). The CDR3 loop spans 15 amino acids. In germline, CDR1 is KGHSH, CDR2 LQKENI. V lost 3 bases, J lost 0 bases, and 9 bases lay in between. CDR3 sequence reads: CASSPNRDSGNTIYF. DNA for the CDR3: TGTGCCAGCTCACCGAACAGGGACTCTGGAAACACCATATATTTT. The variable domain in full, completed from reference TRBV18 and TRBJ1-3, reads NAGVMQNPRHLVRRRGQEARLRCSPMKGHSHVYWYRQLPEEGLKFMVYLQKENIIDESGMPKERFSAEFPKEGPSILRIQQVVRGDSAAYFCASSPNRDSGNTIYFGEGSWLTVV.